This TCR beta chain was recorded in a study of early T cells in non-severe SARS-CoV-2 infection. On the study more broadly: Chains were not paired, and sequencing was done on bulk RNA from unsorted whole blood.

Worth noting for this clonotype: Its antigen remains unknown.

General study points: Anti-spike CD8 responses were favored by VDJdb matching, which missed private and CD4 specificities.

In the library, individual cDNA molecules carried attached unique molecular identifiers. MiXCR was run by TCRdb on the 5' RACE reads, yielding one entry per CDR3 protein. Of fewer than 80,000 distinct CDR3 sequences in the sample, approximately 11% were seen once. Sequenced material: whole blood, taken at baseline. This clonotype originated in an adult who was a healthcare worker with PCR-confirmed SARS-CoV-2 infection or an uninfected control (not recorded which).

DNA of the CDR3: TGCGCCAGCAGCTTGCCTTCGACGGAGGTTGAAGCTTTCTTT. Translated, it gives CASSLPSTEVEAFF. The chain has TRBV5-1 and TRBJ1-1; D is uncertain. Trimming stripped 1 base from V and 7 bases from J, with 14 bases between. The CDR3 consists of 14 residues. Germline V gene data show CDR1 as SGHRS and CDR2 as YFSETQ.